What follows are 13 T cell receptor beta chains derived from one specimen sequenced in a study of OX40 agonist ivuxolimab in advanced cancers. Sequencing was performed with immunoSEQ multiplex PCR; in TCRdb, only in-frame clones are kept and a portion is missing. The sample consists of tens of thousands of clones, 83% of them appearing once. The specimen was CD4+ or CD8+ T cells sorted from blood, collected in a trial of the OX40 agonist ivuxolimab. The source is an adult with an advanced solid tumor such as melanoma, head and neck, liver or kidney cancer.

The CDR3 sequence: CASSQDTTSGGEAKNIQYF. The CDR3 region has the DNA TGCGCCAGCAGCCAAGATACGACTAGCGGGGGTGAGGCCAAAAACATTCAGTACTTC. The V call is TRBV4-1, the J call TRBJ2-4; TRBD2 matches at 12 bases. Germline V gene sequence: CDR1 MGHRA, CDR2 YSYEKL. V was clipped by 0 bases and J by 1 base; unmatched bases: 7. The CDR3 extends over 19 amino acids.

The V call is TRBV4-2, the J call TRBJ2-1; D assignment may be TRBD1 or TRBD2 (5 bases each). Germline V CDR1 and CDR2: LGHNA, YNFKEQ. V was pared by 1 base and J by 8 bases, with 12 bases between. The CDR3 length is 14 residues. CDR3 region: CASSQGDGRDEQFF. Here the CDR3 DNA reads TGTGCCAGCAGCCAAGGGGACGGTCGGGATGAGCAGTTCTTC.

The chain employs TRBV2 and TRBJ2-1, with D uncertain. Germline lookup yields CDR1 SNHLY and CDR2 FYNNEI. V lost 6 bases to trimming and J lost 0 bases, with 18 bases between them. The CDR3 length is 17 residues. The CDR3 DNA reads TGTGCCAGCAGCCGACTGACCACAGAGAGCTCCTACAATGAGCAGTTCTTC. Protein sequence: CASSRLTTESSYNEQFF. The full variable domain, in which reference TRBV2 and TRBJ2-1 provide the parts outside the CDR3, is EPEVTQTPSHQVTQMGQEVILRCVPISNHLYFYWYRQILGQKVEFLVSFYNNEISEKSEIFDDQFSVERPDGSNFTLKIRSTKLEDSAMYFCASSRLTTESSYNEQFFGPGTRLTVL.

CDR3 DNA: TGTGCCAGCAGCTTCCCCCCCCGGGGGGTCTACGAGCAGTACTTC. This codes for CASSFPPRGVYEQYF. J is TRBJ2-7 and V is TRBV7-9, with 7 nucleotides matching TRBD2. Germline loops: CDR1 SEHNR, CDR2 FQNEAQ (reference sequence). J lost 3 bases, V lost 3 bases, and 8 bases had no gene match. The CDR3 is made up of 15 amino acids.

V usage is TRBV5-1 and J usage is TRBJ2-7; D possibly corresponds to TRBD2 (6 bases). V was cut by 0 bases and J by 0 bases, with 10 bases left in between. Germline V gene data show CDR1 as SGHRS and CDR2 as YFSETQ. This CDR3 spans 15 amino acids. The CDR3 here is CASSLVGGASYEQYF. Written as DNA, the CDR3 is TGCGCCAGCAGCTTGGTTGGCGGGGCCTCCTACGAGCAGTACTTC.

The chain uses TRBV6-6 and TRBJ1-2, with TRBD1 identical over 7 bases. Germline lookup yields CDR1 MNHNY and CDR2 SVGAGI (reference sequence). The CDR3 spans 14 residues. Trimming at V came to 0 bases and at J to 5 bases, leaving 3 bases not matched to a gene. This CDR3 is CASSYSGTAYGYTF. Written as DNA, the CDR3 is TGTGCCAGCAGTTACTCGGGGACAGCATATGGCTACACCTTC.

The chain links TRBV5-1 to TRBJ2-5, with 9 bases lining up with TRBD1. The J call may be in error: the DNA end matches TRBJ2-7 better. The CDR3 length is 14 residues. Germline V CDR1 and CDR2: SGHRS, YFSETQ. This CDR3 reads CASSTRTGAYEQYF. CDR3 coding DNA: TGCGCCAGCAGCACCCGGACAGGGGCTTACGAGCAGTACTTC.

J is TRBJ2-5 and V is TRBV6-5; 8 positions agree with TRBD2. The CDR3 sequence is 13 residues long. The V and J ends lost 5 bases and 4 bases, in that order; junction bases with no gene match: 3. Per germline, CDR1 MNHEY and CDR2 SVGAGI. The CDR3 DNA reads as TGTGCCAGCAGTCACGGGGGGGCAGAGACCCAGTACTTC. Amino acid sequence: CASSHGGAETQYF.

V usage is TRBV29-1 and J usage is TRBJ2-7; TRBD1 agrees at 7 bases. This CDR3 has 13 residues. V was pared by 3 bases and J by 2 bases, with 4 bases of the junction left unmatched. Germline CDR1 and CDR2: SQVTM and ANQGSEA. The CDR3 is CSVDGTATYEQYF. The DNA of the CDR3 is TGCAGCGTTGACGGGACAGCCACCTACGAGCAGTACTTC.

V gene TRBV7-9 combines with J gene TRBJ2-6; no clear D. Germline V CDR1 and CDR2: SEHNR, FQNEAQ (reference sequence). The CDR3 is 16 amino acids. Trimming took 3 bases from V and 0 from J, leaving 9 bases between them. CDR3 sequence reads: CASSLAVSSGANVLTF. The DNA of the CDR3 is TGTGCCAGCAGCTTGGCGGTATCCTCTGGGGCCAACGTCCTGACTTTC.

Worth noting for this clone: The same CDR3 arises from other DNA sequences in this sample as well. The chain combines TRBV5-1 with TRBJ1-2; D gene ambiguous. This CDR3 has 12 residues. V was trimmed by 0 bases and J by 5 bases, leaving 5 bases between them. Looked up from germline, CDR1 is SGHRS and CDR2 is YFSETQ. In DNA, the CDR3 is TGCGCCAGCAGCTTGGGTGGGTATGGCTACACCTTC. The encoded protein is CASSLGGYGYTF.

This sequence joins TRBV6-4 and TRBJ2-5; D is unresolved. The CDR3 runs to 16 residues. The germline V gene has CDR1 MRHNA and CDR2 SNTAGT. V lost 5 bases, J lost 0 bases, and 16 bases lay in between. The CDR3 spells CASSLNGSSDQETQYF. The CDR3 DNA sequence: TGTGCCAGCAGTCTCAACGGTTCGTCCGACCAAGAGACCCAGTACTTC.

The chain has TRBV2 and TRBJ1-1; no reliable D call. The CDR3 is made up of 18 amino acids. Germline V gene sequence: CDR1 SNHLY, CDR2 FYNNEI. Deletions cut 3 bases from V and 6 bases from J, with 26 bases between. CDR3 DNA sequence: TGTGCCAGCAGTGACCAAACTCAGTGGTTTTTCACAAAAGCTGAAGCTTTCTTT. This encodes CASSDQTQWFFTKAEAFF.